This T cell receptor (beta chain) was identified during a study of T cell clonality in common variable immunodeficiency. The study, taken as a whole, reports: In common variable immunodeficiency, TCR beta chains reportedly carried fewer deletions and N-nucleotide insertions. Shared TCRbeta clones were fewer between CVID subjects than controls.

Using immunoSEQ multiplex PCR, the repertoire was profiled, and TCRdb retains in-frame clones only, with some absent. Recorded here are around 42,000 clones, none singletons. Comments on this clone: Antigen specificity is unknown. The read comes to an end 3 residues before the CDR3 does, leaving the germline J gene to fill in the end.

This CDR3 is built from 15 residues. V was pared by 3 bases and J by 3 bases, with 5 bases of the junction left unmatched. The germline V gene has CDR1 SGHRS and CDR2 YFSETQ. This rearrangement joins TRBV5-1 to TRBJ1-5; 8 bases map to TRBD1. The TCR originated in a human donor with common variable immunodeficiency. The sample comprised peripheral blood mononuclear cells. CDR3 bases read: TGCGCCAGCAGCTCCGGACAGGGAGACAATCAGCCC. Translated, it gives CASSSGQGDNQP. The whole CDR3 is CASSSGQGDNQPQHF.